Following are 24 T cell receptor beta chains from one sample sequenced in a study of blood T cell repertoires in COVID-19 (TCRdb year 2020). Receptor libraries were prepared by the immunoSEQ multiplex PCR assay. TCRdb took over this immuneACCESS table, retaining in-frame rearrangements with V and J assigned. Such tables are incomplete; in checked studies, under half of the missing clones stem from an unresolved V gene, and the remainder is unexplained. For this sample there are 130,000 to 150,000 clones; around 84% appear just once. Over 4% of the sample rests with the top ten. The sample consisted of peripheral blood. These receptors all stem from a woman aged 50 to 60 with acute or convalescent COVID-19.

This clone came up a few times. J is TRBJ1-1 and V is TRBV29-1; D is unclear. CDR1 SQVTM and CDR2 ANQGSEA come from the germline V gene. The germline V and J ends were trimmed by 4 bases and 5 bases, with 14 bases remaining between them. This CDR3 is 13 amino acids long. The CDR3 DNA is TGCAGCGTTGCGACGGGGTATGGGACTGAAGCTTTCTTT. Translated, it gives CSVATGYGTEAFF.

CDR3 region: CASSESLGSGGYTF. The CDR3 DNA sequence: TGTGCCAGCAGTGAATCTCTGGGGAGCGGTGGCTACACCTTC. The chain employs TRBV6-4 and TRBJ1-2; D not resolved. The CDR3 sequence is 14 residues long. Deletions cut 3 bases from V and 7 bases from J, with 15 bases between. Germline CDR1 and CDR2: MRHNA and SNTAGT.

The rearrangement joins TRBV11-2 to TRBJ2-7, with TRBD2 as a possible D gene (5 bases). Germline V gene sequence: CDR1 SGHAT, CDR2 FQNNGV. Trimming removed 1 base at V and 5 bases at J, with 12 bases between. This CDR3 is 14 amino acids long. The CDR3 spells CASSLVREKNEQYF. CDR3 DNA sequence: TGTGCCAGCAGCTTAGTTAGGGAGAAGAACGAGCAGTACTTC.

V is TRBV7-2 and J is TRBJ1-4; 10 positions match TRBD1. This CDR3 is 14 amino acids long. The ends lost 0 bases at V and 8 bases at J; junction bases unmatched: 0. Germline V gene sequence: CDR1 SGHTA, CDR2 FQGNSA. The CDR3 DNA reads TGTGCCAGCAGCTTAGCGGGACAGGGGGAAAAACTGTTTTTT. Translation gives CASSLAGQGEKLFF. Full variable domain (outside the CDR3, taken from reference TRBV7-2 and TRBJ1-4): GAGVSQSPSNKVTEKGKDVELRCDPISGHTALYWYRQSLGQGLEFLIYFQGNSAPDKSGLPSDRFSAERTGGSVSTLTIQRTQQEDSAVYLCASSLAGQGEKLFFGSGTQLSVL.

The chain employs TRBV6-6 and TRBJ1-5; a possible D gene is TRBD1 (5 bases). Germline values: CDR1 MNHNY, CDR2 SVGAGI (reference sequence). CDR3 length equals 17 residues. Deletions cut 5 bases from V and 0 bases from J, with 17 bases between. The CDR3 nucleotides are TGTGCCAGCAGTAGATCGGACACCTTATATAGCAATCAGCCCCAGCATTTT. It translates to CASSRSDTLYSNQPQHF.

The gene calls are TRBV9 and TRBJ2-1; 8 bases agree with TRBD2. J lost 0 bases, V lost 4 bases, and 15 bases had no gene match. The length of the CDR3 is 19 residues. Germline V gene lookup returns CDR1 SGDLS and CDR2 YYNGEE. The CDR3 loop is CASSPHILSGASSYNEQFF. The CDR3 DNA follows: TGTGCCAGCAGCCCCCACATCCTTAGCGGGGCGAGCTCCTACAATGAGCAGTTCTTC.

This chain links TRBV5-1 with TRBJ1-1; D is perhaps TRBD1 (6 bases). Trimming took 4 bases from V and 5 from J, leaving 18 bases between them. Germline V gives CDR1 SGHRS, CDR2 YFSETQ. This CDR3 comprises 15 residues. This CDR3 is CASSNGQFLRTEAFF. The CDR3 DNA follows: TGCGCCAGCAGCAACGGACAGTTCCTTAGAACTGAAGCTTTCTTT.

CDR3 region: CASSVGGDGNTIYF. The CDR3 DNA reads TGTGCCAGCAGCGTAGGCGGGGACGGAAACACCATATATTTT. The chain combines TRBV7-3 with TRBJ1-3, with D possibly TRBD1 on 5 matching bases. Looked up from germline, CDR1 is SGHTA and CDR2 is FQGTGA. CDR3 length: 14 amino acids. Trimming took off 5 bases at V and 4 bases at J, with 12 bases between the two ends.

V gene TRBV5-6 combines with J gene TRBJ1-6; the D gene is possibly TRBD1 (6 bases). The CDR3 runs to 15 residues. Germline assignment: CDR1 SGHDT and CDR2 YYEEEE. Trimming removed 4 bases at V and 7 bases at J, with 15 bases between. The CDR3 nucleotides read TGTGCCAGCAGCCCAAATGGGGGCCGAAATTCACCCCTCCACTTT. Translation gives CASSPNGGRNSPLHF.

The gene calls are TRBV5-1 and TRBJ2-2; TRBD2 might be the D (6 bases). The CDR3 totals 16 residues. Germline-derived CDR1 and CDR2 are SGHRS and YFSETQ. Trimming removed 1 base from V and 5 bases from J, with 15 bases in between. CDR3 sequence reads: CASSLLAGSGTGELFF. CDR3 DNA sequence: TGCGCCAGCAGCTTGTTGGCGGGGAGTGGAACCGGGGAGCTGTTTTTT. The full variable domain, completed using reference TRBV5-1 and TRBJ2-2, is KAGVTQTPRYLIKTRGQQVTLSCSPISGHRSVSWYQQTPGQGLQFLFEYFSETQRNKGNFPGRFSGRQFSNSRSEMNVSTLELGDSALYLCASSLLAGSGTGELFFGEGSRLTVL.

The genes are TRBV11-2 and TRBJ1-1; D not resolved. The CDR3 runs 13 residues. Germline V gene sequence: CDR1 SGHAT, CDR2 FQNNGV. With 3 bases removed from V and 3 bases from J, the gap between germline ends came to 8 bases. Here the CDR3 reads CASSFGRDTEAFF. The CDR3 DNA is TGTGCCAGCAGCTTCGGGCGGGACACTGAAGCTTTCTTT.

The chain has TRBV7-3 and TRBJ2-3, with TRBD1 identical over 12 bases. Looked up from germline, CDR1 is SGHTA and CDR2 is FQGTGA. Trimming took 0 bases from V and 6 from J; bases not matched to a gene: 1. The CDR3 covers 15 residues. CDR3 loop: CASSLTGTGGDTQYF. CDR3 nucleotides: TGTGCCAGCAGCTTAACGGGGACAGGGGGCGATACGCAGTATTTT.

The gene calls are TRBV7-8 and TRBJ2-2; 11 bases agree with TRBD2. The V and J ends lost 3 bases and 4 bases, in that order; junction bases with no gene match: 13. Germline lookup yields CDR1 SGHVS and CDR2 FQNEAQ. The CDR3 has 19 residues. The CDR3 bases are TGTGCCAGCAGCTTGGCTAGCGGGGGGAATTGGGGACTCACCGGGGAGCTGTTTTTT. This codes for CASSLASGGNWGLTGELFF.

As DNA, the CDR3 is TGTGCCAGCAGCTCGACAGCCAATGAGCAGTTCTTC. Encoded protein: CASSSTANEQFF. V gene TRBV6-2 or TRBV6-3 combines with J gene TRBJ2-1; weak D call: TRBD1 (5 bases). This CDR3 contains 12 residues. Looked up from germline, CDR1 is MNHEY and CDR2 is SVGEGT. V dropped 6 bases and J dropped 6 bases, with 9 bases sitting between them.

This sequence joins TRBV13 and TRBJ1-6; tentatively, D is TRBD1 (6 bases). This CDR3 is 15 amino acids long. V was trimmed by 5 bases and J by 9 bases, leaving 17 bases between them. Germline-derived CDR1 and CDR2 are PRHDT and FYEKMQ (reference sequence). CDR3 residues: CASSDSGGAGSPLHF. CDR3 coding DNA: TGTGCCAGCAGCGACAGCGGGGGGGCTGGTTCACCCCTCCACTTT.

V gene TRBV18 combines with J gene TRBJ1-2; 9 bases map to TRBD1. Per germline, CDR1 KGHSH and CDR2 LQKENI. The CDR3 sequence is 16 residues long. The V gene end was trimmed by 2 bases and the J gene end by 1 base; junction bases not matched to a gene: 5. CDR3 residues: CASSPGDRAINYGYTF. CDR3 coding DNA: TGTGCCAGCTCACCAGGGGACAGGGCTATTAACTATGGCTACACCTTC.

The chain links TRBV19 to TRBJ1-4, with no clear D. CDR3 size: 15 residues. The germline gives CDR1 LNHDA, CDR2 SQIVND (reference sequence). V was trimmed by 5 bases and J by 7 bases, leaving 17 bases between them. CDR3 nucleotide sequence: TGTGCCAGTAGTCCTCGGGGATCCGGAGGTGAAAAACTGTTTTTT. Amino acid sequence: CASSPRGSGGEKLFF.

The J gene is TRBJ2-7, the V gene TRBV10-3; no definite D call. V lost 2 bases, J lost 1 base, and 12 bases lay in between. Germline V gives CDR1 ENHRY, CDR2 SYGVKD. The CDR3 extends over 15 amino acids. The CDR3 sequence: CAISEPHLQSYEQYF. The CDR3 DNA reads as TGTGCCATCAGTGAGCCACATCTCCAATCCTACGAGCAGTACTTC.

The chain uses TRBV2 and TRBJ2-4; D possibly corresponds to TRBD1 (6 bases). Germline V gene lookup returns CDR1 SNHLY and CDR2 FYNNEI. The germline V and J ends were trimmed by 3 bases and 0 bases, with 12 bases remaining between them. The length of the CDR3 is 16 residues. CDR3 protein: CASSDGGRLAKNIQYF. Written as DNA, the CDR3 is TGTGCCAGCAGTGATGGGGGCAGGCTAGCCAAAAACATTCAGTACTTC. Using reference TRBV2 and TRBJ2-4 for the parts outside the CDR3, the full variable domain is EPEVTQTPSHQVTQMGQEVILRCVPISNHLYFYWYRQILGQKVEFLVSFYNNEISEKSEIFDDQFSVERPDGSNFTLKIRSTKLEDSAMYFCASSDGGRLAKNIQYFGAGTRLSVL.

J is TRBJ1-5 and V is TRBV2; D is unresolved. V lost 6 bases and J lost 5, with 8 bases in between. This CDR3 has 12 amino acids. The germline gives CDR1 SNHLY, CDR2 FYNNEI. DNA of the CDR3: TGTGCCAGCAGGGAGCTAGATCAGCCCCAGCATTTT. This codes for CASRELDQPQHF.

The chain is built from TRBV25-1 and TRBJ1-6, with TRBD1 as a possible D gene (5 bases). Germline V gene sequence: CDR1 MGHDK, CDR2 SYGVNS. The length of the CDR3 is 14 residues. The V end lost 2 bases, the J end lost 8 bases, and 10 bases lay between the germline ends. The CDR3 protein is CASSERLRDSPLHF. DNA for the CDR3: TGTGCCAGCAGTGAACGACTCAGGGATTCACCCCTCCACTTT.

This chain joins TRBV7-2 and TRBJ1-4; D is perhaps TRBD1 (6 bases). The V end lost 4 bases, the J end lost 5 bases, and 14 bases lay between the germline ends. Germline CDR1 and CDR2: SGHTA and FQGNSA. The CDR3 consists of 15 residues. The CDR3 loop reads CASSSRTARNEKLFF. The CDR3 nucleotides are TGTGCCAGCAGCTCGAGGACAGCCAGAAATGAAAAACTGTTTTTT.

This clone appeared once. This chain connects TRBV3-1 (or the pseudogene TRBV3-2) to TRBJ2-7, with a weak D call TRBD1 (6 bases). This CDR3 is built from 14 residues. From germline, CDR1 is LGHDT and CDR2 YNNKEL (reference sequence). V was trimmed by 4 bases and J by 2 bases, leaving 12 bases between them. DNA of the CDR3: TGTGCCAGCAGCCTATGGGACAAGGCCTACGAGCAGTACTTC. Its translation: CASSLWDKAYEQYF.

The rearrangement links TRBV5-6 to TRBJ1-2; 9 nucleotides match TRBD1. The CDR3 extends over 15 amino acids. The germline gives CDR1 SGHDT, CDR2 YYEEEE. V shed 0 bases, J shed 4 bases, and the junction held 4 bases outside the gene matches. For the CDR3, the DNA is TGTGCCAGCAGCTTGGGGGGACAGGGCGGCTATGGCTACACCTTC. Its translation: CASSLGGQGGYGYTF.